This T cell receptor beta chain was recovered during a study of T cells in Graves' hyperthyroidism and ophthalmopathy. A few counts support this clonotype. In germline, CDR1 is MNHEY, CDR2 SMNVEV (reference sequence). V gave up 6 bases and J gave up 3 bases; unmatched junction bases: 7. The CDR3 is 16 residues long. Regions amplified from RNA transcripts were the TCR beta CDR3 regions. HTBI primers were the set used in a first-round RT-PCR of the TCR CDR3. TCRdb re-derived calls from the multiplex PCR reads in MiXCR, one entry per CDR3 protein. The sample has fewer than 900,000 distinct CDR3 sequences, roughly 20% seen once.

Sequencing input: blood. The clonotype was recovered from a woman between 50 and 59 years old with Graves' hyperthyroidism that later progressed to Graves' ophthalmopathy. The chain links TRBV27 to TRBJ1-4; 10 positions agree with TRBD1. As DNA, the CDR3 is TGTGCCAGCAGCTTCAGACAGGGGGCGGCTAATGAAAAACTGTTTTTT. Translating it yields CASSFRQGAANEKLFF.